What follows is one TCR beta chain and its context. This clonotype has just a few counts. Which antigen it targets is not known. Per-base quality was not reported, and no clone a single base away is much larger than it. Amplification of TCR beta CDR3 regions was carried out from RNA transcripts. The first round of RT-PCR for the TCR CDR3 was performed with the HTBI primer set and the Qiagen OneStep RT-PCR kit. A second multiplex PCR round built the libraries, followed by size selection and purification. The libraries were sequenced on an Illumina HiSeq2000 using paired-end 100 bp reads. Per the source publication's procedure: Raw data were processed with SOAPnuke, discarding reads with adapters, uncalled bases, mean Phred below 15, or no exact constant-primer or identifier match. COPE v1.2.5 was used to merge the high-quality paired reads, and each unique nucleotide sequence was defined as a clonotype. MiTCR v1.1 was used to align the clonotypes against IMGT TRBV, TRBD and TRBJ reference segments. The analysis included only V-J combinations with a frequency above 0.0001, which together covered roughly 99% of the repertoires. A TCS score was defined as the ratio of F50 (clonal expansion) to E x V (chaos), with BLOSUM62-based TCRdist applied between CDR3 peptides within each V-J. Welch's t-statistics and random forest reduced around 510 V-J features to 10 to 15, which were used in a naive Bayes classifier (R e1071). The public reads were run again by TCRdb, first through fastp at Q25 and then through MiXCR, and only productive beta chains were kept. When rows share a CDR3 protein, they turn into one entry using the most common DNA and genes. The V and J calls follow TCRdb's processing rather than the paper's. The table for this sample lists over 700,000 distinct CDR3 sequences; 15% to 20% of them were counted only once. Together, the top ten hold over 15% of the sample.

The data originate from a study of T cells in Graves' hyperthyroidism and ophthalmopathy (dated by TCRdb to between 2018 and 2020). For context, the study as a whole: Peripheral blood was sampled at the time of initial diagnosis, prior to any treatment. TCR V-J signatures able to tell the groups apart were searched for in a discovery cohort of about a hundred patients, of whom over 40 had Graves' ophthalmopathy and around 56 had stable Graves' hyperthyroidism. An independent validation cohort of around 19 hyperthyroidism patients and 17 patients who later progressed to ophthalmopathy tested prospective prediction of ophthalmopathy. The 75 to 100 discovery patients were randomly split 7:3 into training and test sets. The study also compared thyroid tissue and blood T-cell repertoires from about 6 Graves' hyperthyroidism patients. Once sampling was done, hyperthyroidism patients were given methimazole at a starting dose of 30 mg daily, whereas ophthalmopathy patients were given high-dose intravenous methylprednisolone. TCR Vbeta CDR3 sequencing of around 130 peripheral blood samples (over 40 ophthalmopathy, 75 or so hyperthyroidism and some 17 progressor patients) is reported in the paper.

Hyperthyroidism patients were aged 18 to 65 years and newly diagnosed, with disease duration of less than 2 months. Any patient with an uncontrolled infection, another autoimmune disease, pregnancy or lactation was excluded. Clinical symptoms, serum thyroxine and TRAb, thyroid ultrasound, and orbital computed tomography formed the basis for the diagnoses. Blood from progressor patients was collected at the time of first diagnosis with hyperthyroidism, before any ophthalmopathy symptoms had appeared. PBMCs were isolated from 7.5 to 10 ml of fresh peripheral blood by Ficoll-Paque density gradient centrifugation. Progressor patients were initially diagnosed with Graves' hyperthyroidism and developed ophthalmopathy during follow-up. Trizol reagent was used to extract total RNA, and RNA quality was then checked on an Agilent 2100 Bioanalyzer. On the study overall, not on this receptor specifically: Most expanded thyroid clonotypes (frequency above 0.001) were also found in blood, which suggests that blood repertoires may mirror thyroid immune responses. Sample size was not statistically predetermined, and blinding of investigators to group allocation was not performed. In validation, the model predicted progression to ophthalmopathy with 65% to 71% sensitivity and 72% to 85% specificity, a median of roughly seven months before onset. A model built on a 13 V-J signature distinguished ophthalmopathy from stable hyperthyroidism, reaching around 90% sensitivity and around 81% specificity in cross-validation and 80%/75% in testing.

V is reduced by 3 bases and J by 5 bases, leaving a spacing of 20 bases between them. The CDR3 measures 16 amino acids from cysteine to phenylalanine. Kept here is only the CDR3 DNA, which spans 48 bases and is read in frame from base 1. Taken from the germline V gene, the CDR1 and CDR2 loops are SGHTS and YDEGEE. The chain is encoded by TRBV5-8 joined to TRBJ2-5; a weak D assignment points to TRBD1 (8 bases agree). The specimen sequenced was blood. This receptor was taken from a woman aged 50 to 60 with Graves' hyperthyroidism that later progressed to Graves' ophthalmopathy. The bases read TGTGCCAGCAGCTCCCGCCTAGGACAGGGAGGGGAGACCCAGTACTTC. Translated, this gives CASSSRLGQGGETQYF.